This record covers a single T cell receptor (beta chain). No antigen is known for it. J gave up 0 bases and V 4 bases, and 12 bases lay outside the gene matches. Germline CDR1 reads SGHRS; CDR2 reads YFSETQ. This CDR3 spans 18 amino acids. Here immunoSEQ multiplex PCR was the method, and the copy in TCRdb shows in-frame clones only, minus some. In the table there are around 88,000 clones, 88% of which are singletons. These data come from a study of T cell responses to AZD1222 COVID-19 vaccine. Study summary: Second-dose recipients at about 4 or about 12 weeks were treated as one pooled group.

Study results and limitations: Regions 160-218 and 743-854 dominated among vaccine-associated CD4 TCRs spanning spike.

The material sequenced was peripheral blood, taken on day 0 of AZD1222 vaccination. The chain links TRBV5-1 to TRBJ2-1; 8 nucleotides agree with TRBD2. The clonotype was recovered from an adult in good health. The CDR3 DNA follows: TGCGCCAGCAGCCACCAGGTAGCGGGGCTGAGCTCCTACAATGAGCAGTTCTTC. Translated: CASSHQVAGLSSYNEQFF.